The 24 T cell receptor beta chains in this list originate from one sample, sequenced in a study of CD8 T cells in Susac syndrome. Roughly 0.45 to 1 ug RNA was reverse transcribed with random hexamers. TCRdb redid the calling of the immunoSEQ multiplex PCR reads with MiXCR, one entry per CDR3 protein. The sample has over 120,000 distinct CDR3 sequences; approximately 94% are singletons. Input material: CD4+ T cells from PBMCs. The receptors were gathered from a human donor in good health.

J is TRBJ2-7 and V is TRBV5-1; 8 bases align to TRBD1. The J segment lost 6 bases and the V segment lost 1 base, leaving 12 bases of the junction unmatched. This CDR3 is 16 amino acids long. Per germline, CDR1 SGHRS and CDR2 YFSETQ. CDR3 coding DNA: TGCGCCAGCAGCTTGACAGGGGGGACCTCTCTCCGCGAGCAGTACTTC. Encoded protein: CASSLTGGTSLREQYF.

The CDR3 loop reads CASSRGHGDTIYF. The CDR3 coding sequence is TGTGCCAGCAGTCGCGGACATGGGGACACCATATATTTT. V gene TRBV28 combines with J gene TRBJ1-3, with a tentative D call TRBD1 (5 bases). Germline V CDR1 and CDR2: MDHEN, SYDVKM. The V end was cut by 5 bases, the J end by 8 bases, with 13 bases between. CDR3 length: 13 amino acids.

The chain combines TRBV7-2 with TRBJ2-7, with 10 bases matching TRBD1. V dropped 3 bases and J dropped 0; count of bases not matched to a gene: 8. Germline CDR1 SGHTA, CDR2 FQGNSA. The CDR3 totals 17 residues. For the CDR3, the DNA is TGTGCCAGCAGCTTTGACCGGGACAGGGGTAGCTCCTACGAGCAGTACTTC. This sequence encodes CASSFDRDRGSSYEQYF.

V and J are TRBV28 and TRBJ2-6, with D perhaps matching TRBD2 (6 bases). V was pared by 3 bases and J by 2 bases, with 8 bases between. In germline, CDR1 is MDHEN, CDR2 SYDVKM. The CDR3 covers 15 residues. CDR3 nucleotide sequence: TGTGCCAGCAGTTTTAGGACTACTGGGGCCAACGTCCTGACTTTC. Residues: CASSFRTTGANVLTF.

V usage is TRBV28 and J usage is TRBJ2-3; 8 bases match TRBD2. The CDR3 contains 17 residues. CDR1 is MDHEN and CDR2 is SYDVKM in the germline V gene. V was clipped by 5 bases and J by 0 bases; unmatched bases: 10. CDR3 residues: CASSPPGLGTSTDTQYF. DNA for the CDR3: TGTGCCAGCAGTCCCCCGGGACTAGGAACTAGCACAGATACGCAGTATTTT.

V and J are TRBV5-4 and TRBJ2-3, with TRBD2 matching 7 bases. J was trimmed by 5 bases and V by 0 bases; bases with no gene match: 15. Germline V gene sequence: CDR1 SGHNT, CDR2 YYREEE (reference sequence). CDR3 size: 18 residues. The CDR3, as DNA: TGTGCCAGCAGCTTGGACCCCCCGGATGGCGGGAGACTAGATACGCAGTATTTT. Its translation is CASSLDPPDGGRLDTQYF.

The sample holds one count of this clonotype. The V gene is TRBV6-5, the J gene TRBJ2-1; 13 nucleotides line up with TRBD2. Trimming cost V 2 bases and J 5 bases; bases outside gene matches: 0. Looked up from germline, CDR1 is MNHEY and CDR2 is SVGAGI. CDR3 length: 15 residues. The CDR3 DNA is TGTGCCAGCAGTTACGGGACTAGCGGGGACAATGAGCAGTTCTTC. It translates to CASSYGTSGDNEQFF.

The V gene is TRBV10-2, the J gene TRBJ2-2, with 9 bases aligning to TRBD2. V trimming: 11 bases; J trimming: 5 bases; junction bases outside the gene matches: 12. The CDR3 runs 15 residues. CDR1 and CDR2 from the germline V gene are WSHSY and SAAADI. The CDR3 reads CAAASAGGPTGELFF. In DNA, the CDR3 is TGCGCCGCAGCGTCGGCGGGAGGGCCTACCGGGGAGCTGTTTTTT.

This clonotype showed up just once. The V gene is TRBV3-1, the J gene TRBJ1-2; no definite D call. With 1 base removed from V and 9 bases from J, the gap between germline ends came to 6 bases. Germline CDR1 LGHDT, CDR2 YNNKEL (reference sequence). The CDR3 is 11 residues long. Here the CDR3 DNA reads TGTGCCAGCAGCCAAGGAGGCAGCTACACCTTC. Protein: CASSQGGSYTF.

The chain uses TRBV5-1 and TRBJ2-7; TRBD1 or TRBD2 may be the D gene (7 bases each). The ends were cut back, 4 bases at V and 6 bases at J, with 11 bases in the middle. The V gene's germline CDR1 is SGHRS and CDR2 YFSETQ. The CDR3 length is 12 residues. CDR3 sequence: CASSSGDSEQYF. The CDR3 bases are TGCGCCAGCAGCAGCGGGGACAGCGAGCAGTACTTC.

V usage is TRBV19 and J usage is TRBJ2-7, with D maybe TRBD2 (5 bases). The CDR3 sequence is 15 residues long. Trimming took off 3 bases at V and 1 base at J, with 13 bases between the two ends. Germline CDR1 and CDR2: LNHDA and SQIVND (reference sequence). Here the CDR3 reads CASSIGLAPSYEQYF. In nucleotides, the CDR3 is TGTGCCAGTAGTATTGGCCTAGCCCCTTCCTACGAGCAGTACTTC. The full variable domain, completed using reference TRBV19 and TRBJ2-7, is DGGITQSPKYLFRKEGQNVTLSCEQNLNHDAMYWYRQDPGQGLRLIYYSQIVNDFQKGDIAEGYSVSREKKESFPLTVTSAQKNPTAFYLCASSIGLAPSYEQYFGPGTRLTVT.

This clonotype showed up just a few times. This chain connects TRBV20-1 to TRBJ2-5; TRBD1 agrees at 7 bases. The CDR3 sequence is 13 residues long. V dropped 5 bases and J dropped 2; count of bases not matched to a gene: 5. Germline-derived CDR1 and CDR2 are DFQATT and SNEGSKA (reference sequence). CDR3 bases: TGCAGTGCTTTTACAGGGGTACAAGAGACCCAGTACTTC. Protein: CSAFTGVQETQYF.

This sequence joins TRBV20-1 and TRBJ2-7; D perhaps matches TRBD2 (5 bases). This CDR3 is 12 amino acids long. V lost 5 bases and J lost 0, with 8 bases in between. The germline V gene encodes CDR1 DFQATT and CDR2 SNEGSKA (reference sequence). The CDR3 DNA follows: TGCAGTGCTCTCGGAGGCTCCTACGAGCAGTACTTC. Translation gives CSALGGSYEQYF.

The CDR3 nucleotides read TGTGCCAGCAGTGAGACGGAAAATCAGCCCCAGCATTTT. The encoded protein is CASSETENQPQHF. V usage is TRBV6-2 or TRBV6-3 and J usage is TRBJ1-5; D remains ambiguous. The CDR3 consists of 13 residues. The germline V gene encodes CDR1 MNHEY and CDR2 SVGEGT. V lost 5 bases, J lost 4 bases, and 9 bases lay in between.

The chain joins TRBV29-1 to TRBJ2-5; 10 bases are shared with TRBD2. V was pared by 0 bases and J by 4 bases, with 8 bases of the junction left unmatched. This CDR3 has 16 residues. Germline CDR1 reads SQVTM; CDR2 reads ANQGSEA. CDR3 sequence: CSVEDLPAGGTETQYF. DNA of the CDR3: TGCAGCGTTGAAGATCTACCAGCGGGAGGGACAGAGACCCAGTACTTC.

J is TRBJ2-7 and V is TRBV18; D ambiguous. From germline, CDR1 is KGHSH and CDR2 LQKENI. The CDR3 consists of 12 residues. Trimming removed 1 base from V and 6 bases from J, with 7 bases in between. Written as DNA, the CDR3 is TGTGCCAGCTCACCACAACTCGGCGAGCAGTACTTC. It encodes CASSPQLGEQYF.

The genes are TRBV29-1 and TRBJ2-3; 8 nucleotides agree with TRBD2. With V trimmed by 6 bases and J by 2 bases, 13 bases remained unmatched. The length of the CDR3 is 16 residues. Germline CDR1 is SQVTM and CDR2 is ANQGSEA. The CDR3 DNA reads as TGCAGCGTCTCCGGGAGGGCGGGAGTGATCACAGATACGCAGTATTTT. This encodes CSVSGRAGVITDTQYF.

The J gene is TRBJ1-4, the V gene TRBV25-1; D possibly corresponds to TRBD1 (5 bases). This CDR3 is built from 17 residues. Germline V gene data show CDR1 as MGHDK and CDR2 as SYGVNS. The germline V and J ends were trimmed by 7 bases and 8 bases, with 26 bases remaining between them. The CDR3: CASTPGVGGTAGEKLFF. The CDR3 DNA reads as TGTGCCAGCACTCCTGGGGTTGGTGGGACGGCGGGCGAAAAACTGTTTTTT.

The V and J genes are TRBV12-5 and TRBJ2-3, with D possibly matching TRBD2 (6 bases). This CDR3 spans 14 amino acids. V was trimmed by 7 bases and J by 6 bases, leaving 17 bases between them. Per germline, CDR1 LGHNT and CDR2 FRNRAP. The CDR3 is CASAGTPIDDTQYF. The CDR3 DNA reads TGTGCTAGTGCCGGGACTCCCATCGATGATACGCAGTATTTT.

V gene TRBV27 combines with J gene TRBJ2-2, with D possibly TRBD2 on 6 matching bases. Germline assignment: CDR1 MNHEY and CDR2 SMNVEV (reference sequence). V was shortened by 3 bases and J by 4 bases, with 15 bases between the two germline ends. The CDR3 runs 16 residues. CDR3 nucleotides: TGTGCCAGCAGTTTCCCCTCAAGGGGAGGCACCGGGGAGCTGTTTTTT. Translated: CASSFPSRGGTGELFF.

CDR3 sequence reads: CAWTMGGYGYTF. The CDR3 coding sequence is TGTGCCTGGACCATGGGGGGGTATGGCTACACCTTC. J is TRBJ1-2 and V is TRBV30; the D gene is possibly TRBD1 (5 bases). Trimming pared 4 bases from V and 5 bases from J, leaving 11 bases between. CDR3 length: 12 amino acids. Germline V gene lookup returns CDR1 GTSNPN and CDR2 SVGIG (reference sequence).

The rearrangement links TRBV27 to TRBJ1-5, with D unclear. With 1 base removed from V and 0 bases from J, the gap between germline ends came to 4 bases. CDR3 length: 14 residues. From germline, CDR1 is MNHEY and CDR2 SMNVEV (reference sequence). CDR3 bases: TGTGCCAGCAGTTTATACCATAGCAATCAGCCCCAGCATTTT. Translating it yields CASSLYHSNQPQHF.

The chain employs TRBV20-1 and TRBJ2-3, with a tentative D call TRBD2 (5 bases). This CDR3 region has 16 residues. CDR1 DFQATT and CDR2 SNEGSKA come from the germline V gene (reference sequence). Trimming shortened V by 0 bases and J by 0 bases, and 13 bases separated the two germline ends. The CDR3 loop reads CSARDGLAVSTDTQYF. In DNA form, the CDR3 reads TGCAGTGCTAGAGATGGGCTAGCCGTTAGCACAGATACGCAGTATTTT.

J is TRBJ2-3 and V is TRBV12-3 or TRBV12-4; TRBD2 matches 11 bases. Trimming at V came to 6 bases and at J to 0 bases, leaving 5 bases not matched to a gene. There are 16 residues in the CDR3. CDR3 DNA: TGTGCCAGCAGAGCTAGCGGGAGGCGGAGCACAGATACGCAGTATTTT. Protein: CASRASGRRSTDTQYF.